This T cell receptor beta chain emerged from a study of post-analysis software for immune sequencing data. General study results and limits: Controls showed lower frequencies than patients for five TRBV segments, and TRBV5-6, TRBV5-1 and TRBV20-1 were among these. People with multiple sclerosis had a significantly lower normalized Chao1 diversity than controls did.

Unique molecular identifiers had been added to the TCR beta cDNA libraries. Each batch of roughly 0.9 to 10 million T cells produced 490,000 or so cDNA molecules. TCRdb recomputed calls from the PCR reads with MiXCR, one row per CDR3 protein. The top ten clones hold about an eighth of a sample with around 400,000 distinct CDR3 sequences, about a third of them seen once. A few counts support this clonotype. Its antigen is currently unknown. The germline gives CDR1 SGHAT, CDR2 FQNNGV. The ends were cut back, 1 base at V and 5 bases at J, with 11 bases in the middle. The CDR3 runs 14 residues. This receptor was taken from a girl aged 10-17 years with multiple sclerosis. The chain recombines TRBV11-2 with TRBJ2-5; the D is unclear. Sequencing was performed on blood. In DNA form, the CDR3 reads TGTGCCAGCAGCTTAGGGGCGGTGAAGGAGACCCAGTACTTC. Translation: CASSLGAVKETQYF.